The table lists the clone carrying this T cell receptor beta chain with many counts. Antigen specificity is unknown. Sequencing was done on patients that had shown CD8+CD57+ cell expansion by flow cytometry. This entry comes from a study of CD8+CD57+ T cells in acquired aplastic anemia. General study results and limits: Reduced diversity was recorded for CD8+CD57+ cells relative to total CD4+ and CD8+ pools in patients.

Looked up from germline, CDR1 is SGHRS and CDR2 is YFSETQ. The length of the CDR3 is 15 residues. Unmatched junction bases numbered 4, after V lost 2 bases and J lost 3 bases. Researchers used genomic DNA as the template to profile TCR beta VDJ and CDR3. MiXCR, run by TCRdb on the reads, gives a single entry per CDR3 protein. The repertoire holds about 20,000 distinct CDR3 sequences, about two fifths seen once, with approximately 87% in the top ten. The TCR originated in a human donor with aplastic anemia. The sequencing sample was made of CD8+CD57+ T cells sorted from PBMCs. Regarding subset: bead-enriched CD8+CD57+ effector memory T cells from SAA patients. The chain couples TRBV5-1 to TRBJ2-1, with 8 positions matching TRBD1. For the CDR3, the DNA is TGCGCCAGCAGCTTACAGGGGGATGTCTACAATGAGCAGTTCTTC. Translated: CASSLQGDVYNEQFF.